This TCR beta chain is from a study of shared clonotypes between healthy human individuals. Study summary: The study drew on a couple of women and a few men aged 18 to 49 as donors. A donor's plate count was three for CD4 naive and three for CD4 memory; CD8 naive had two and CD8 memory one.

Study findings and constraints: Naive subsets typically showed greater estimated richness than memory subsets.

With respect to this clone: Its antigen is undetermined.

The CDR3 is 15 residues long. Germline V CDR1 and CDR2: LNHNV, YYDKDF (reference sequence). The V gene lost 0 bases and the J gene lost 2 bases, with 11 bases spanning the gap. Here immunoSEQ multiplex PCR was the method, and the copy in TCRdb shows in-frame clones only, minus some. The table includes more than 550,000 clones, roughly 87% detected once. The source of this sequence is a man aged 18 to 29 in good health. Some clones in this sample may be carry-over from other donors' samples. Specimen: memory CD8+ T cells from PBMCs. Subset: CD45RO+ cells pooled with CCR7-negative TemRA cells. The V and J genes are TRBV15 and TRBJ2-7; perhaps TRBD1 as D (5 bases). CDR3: CATSRDRGSTYEQYF. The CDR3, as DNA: TGTGCCACCAGCAGAGATAGGGGCAGTACCTACGAGCAGTACTTC.